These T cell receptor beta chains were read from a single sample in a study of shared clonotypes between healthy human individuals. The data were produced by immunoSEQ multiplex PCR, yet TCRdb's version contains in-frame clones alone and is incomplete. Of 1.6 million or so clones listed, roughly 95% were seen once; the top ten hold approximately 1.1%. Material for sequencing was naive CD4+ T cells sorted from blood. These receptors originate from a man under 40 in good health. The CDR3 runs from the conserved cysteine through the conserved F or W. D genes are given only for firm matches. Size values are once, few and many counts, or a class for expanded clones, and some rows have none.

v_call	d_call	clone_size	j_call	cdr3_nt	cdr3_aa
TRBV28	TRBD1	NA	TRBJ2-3	TGTGCCAACAGGGGGGCAAGCTCCAATACGCAGTATTTT	CANRGASSNTQYF
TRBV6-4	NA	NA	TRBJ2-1	TGTGCCAGCAGTCTCGCCCGGGACGTTATGACTGGGCAGTTCTTC	CASSLARDVMTGQFF
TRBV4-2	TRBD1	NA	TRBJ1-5	TGTGCCAGCAGCTCACCAGGACAGGGCAATCAGCCCCAGCATTTT	CASSSPGQGNQPQHF
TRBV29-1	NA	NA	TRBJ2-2	TGCAGCGTTGAAGGGGGGACAAGCAACACCGGGGAGCTGTTTTTT	CSVEGGTSNTGELFF
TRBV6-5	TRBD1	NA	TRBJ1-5	TGTGCCAGCAGACCCGGACAGGGGTCCGGTCAGCCCCAGCATTTT	CASRPGQGSGQPQHF
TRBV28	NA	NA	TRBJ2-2	TGTGCCAGCAGTTTTGGAGGGAGCGCAAGTACCGGGGAGCTGTTTTTT	CASSFGGSASTGELFF
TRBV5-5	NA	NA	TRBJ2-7	TGTGCCAGCAGCTGGGGGACAAGCGAGCAGTACTTC	CASSWGTSEQYF
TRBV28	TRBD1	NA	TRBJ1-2	TGTGCCAGCAGCCGGACAGGGTCGGACTATGGCTACACCTTC	CASSRTGSDYGYTF
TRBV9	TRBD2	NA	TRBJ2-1	TGTGCCAGCAGCGAGGGAGGGACTAGCGTTCACAATGAGCAGTTCTTC	CASSEGGTSVHNEQFF
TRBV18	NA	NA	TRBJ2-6	TGTGCCAGCTCGCATGGGAGAGCCAACGTCCTGACTTTC	CASSHGRANVLTF
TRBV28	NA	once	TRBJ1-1	TGTGCCAGCAGTTTCCGCTGGGGGACTGAAGCTTTCTTT	CASSFRWGTEAFF
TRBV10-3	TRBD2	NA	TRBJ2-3	TGTGCCTTCGGGAGGGGAGGGGCCGATACGCAGTATTTT	CAFGRGGADTQYF
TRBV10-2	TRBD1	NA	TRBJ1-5	TGCGCCAGCAGTGACCCGGGACAGGGGGCTGGTCAGCCCCAGCATTTT	CASSDPGQGAGQPQHF
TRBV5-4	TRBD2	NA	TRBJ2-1	TGTGCCAGCAGCACGGGGGGAGCGGGAGGGCCCTTGAATGAGCAGTTCTTC	CASSTGGAGGPLNEQFF
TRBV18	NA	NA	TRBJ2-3	TGTGCCAGCTCATTATCCACAGATACGCAGTATTTT	CASSLSTDTQYF
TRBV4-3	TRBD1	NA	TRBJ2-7	TGCGCCAGCAGCCAAGGTAGGGGCAGGGGGCGTCCCTACGAGCAGTACTTC	CASSQGRGRGRPYEQYF
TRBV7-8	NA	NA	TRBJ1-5	TGTGCCAGCAGCTTAGGGGTCACAGGTGGGAATAGCAATCAGCCCCAGCATTTT	CASSLGVTGGNSNQPQHF
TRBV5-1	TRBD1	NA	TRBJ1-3	TGCGCCAGCAACCTAATATTACGGACGAAAACCGGGACAGGGAAGGACACCATATATTTT	CASNLILRTKTGTGKDTIYF
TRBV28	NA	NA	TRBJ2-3	TGTGCCACCCGACCGGCAAGCACAGATACGCAGTATTTT	CATRPASTDTQYF
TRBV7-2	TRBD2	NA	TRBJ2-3	TGTGCCAGCAGCCCATCCGGACTAGCGTCTGATACGCAGTATTTT	CASSPSGLASDTQYF
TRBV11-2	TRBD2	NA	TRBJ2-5	TGTGCCAGCAGCTTAGGCGGGAGGGGACGCGAGACCCAGTACTTC	CASSLGGRGRETQYF
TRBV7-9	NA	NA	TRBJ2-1	TGTGCCAGCAGCTCCGGACAAGGCAATGAGCAGTTCTTC	CASSSGQGNEQFF
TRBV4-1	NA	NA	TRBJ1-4	TGCGCCAGCAGCCAAGGCCTCTTCGTCACTGAAAAACTGTTTTTT	CASSQGLFVTEKLFF
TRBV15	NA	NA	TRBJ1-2	TGTGCCACCAGCAGAGATCTAGGCAGTTCGGGCGGCTACACCTTC	CATSRDLGSSGGYTF
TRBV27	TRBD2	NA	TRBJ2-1	TGTGCCAGCAGTTTCCATCGGACTAGCGGGAGGGGAAACAATGAGCAGTTCTTC	CASSFHRTSGRGNNEQFF
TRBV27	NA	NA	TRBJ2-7	TGTGCCAGCAGTCCGGGCTACGAGCAGTACTTC	CASSPGYEQYF
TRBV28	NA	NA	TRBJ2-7	TGTGCCAGCACCCGACAGGGGAGGGGATACGAGCAGTACTTC	CASTRQGRGYEQYF
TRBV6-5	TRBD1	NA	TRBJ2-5	TGTGCCAGCAGTCGGACAGGGGGCATGGCGACCCAGTACTTC	CASSRTGGMATQYF
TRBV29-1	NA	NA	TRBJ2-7	TGCAGCGTTGTTTCTTCTCGATACGAGCAGTACTTC	CSVVSSRYEQYF
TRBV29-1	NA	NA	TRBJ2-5	TGCAGCGTCGCCTGGACAGACAAAGAGACCCAGTACTTC	CSVAWTDKETQYF
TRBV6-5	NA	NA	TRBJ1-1	TGTGCCAGCAGTTACTCGAGGGAGGTAGAGACTGAAGCTTTCTTT	CASSYSREVETEAFF
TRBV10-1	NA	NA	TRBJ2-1	TGCGCCAGCAGTGAGTCGTCGCGGCCGACCCCCTACAATGAGCAGTTCTTC	CASSESSRPTPYNEQFF
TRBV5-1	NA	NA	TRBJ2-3	TGCGCCAGCAGCTTGAATGGGGGAATCCTCACAGATACGCAGTATTTT	CASSLNGGILTDTQYF
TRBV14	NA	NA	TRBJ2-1	TGTGCCAGCAGCCAAATCCCAGGGTGGTACAATGAGCAGTTCTTC	CASSQIPGWYNEQFF
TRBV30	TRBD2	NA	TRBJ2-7	TGTGCCTGGAAGGGGGGCGGGAGGAGCTCCTACGAGCAGTACTTC	CAWKGGGRSSYEQYF
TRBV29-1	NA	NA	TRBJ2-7	TGCAGCGTTGAAGTCGGGTCCTTGACCGGGAGCTCCTACGAGCAGTACTTC	CSVEVGSLTGSSYEQYF
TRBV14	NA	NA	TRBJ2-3	TGTGCCAGCAGCCAAATGTCTCCACCAGGGCGAAAGGATACGCAGTATTTT	CASSQMSPPGRKDTQYF
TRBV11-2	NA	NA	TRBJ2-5	TGTGCCAGCAGCCCAGGCTGGGCCCAGTACTTC	CASSPGWAQYF
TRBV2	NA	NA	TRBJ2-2	TGTGCCAGCAACAGGGTTGCGAACACCGGGGAGCTGTTTTTT	CASNRVANTGELFF
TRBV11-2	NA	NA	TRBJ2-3	TGTGCCAGCAGCTTTATTACCCCGACAGATACGCAGTATTTT	CASSFITPTDTQYF
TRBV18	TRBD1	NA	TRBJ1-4	TGTGCCAGCTCACCACCTGGGACAGGGGCCGAAAAACTGTTTTTT	CASSPPGTGAEKLFF
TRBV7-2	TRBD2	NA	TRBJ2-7	TGTGCCAGCAGCCGGACTAGCGGGAACTACGAGCAGTACTTC	CASSRTSGNYEQYF
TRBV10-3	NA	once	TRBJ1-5	TGTGCCATCAGTGAATTATCTGGAGATCAGCCCCAGCATTTT	CAISELSGDQPQHF
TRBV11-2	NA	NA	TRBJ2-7	TGTGCCAGCAGCAGACTAGTCCTCAACGAGCAGTACTTC	CASSRLVLNEQYF
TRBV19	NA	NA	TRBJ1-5	TGTGCCAGTAGTATAGGTTGGGGCAATCAGCCCCAGCATTTT	CASSIGWGNQPQHF
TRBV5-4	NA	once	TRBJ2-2	TGTGCCAGCAGCTCAATTTTCGGGGGTTCGAACACCGGGGAGCTGTTTTTT	CASSSIFGGSNTGELFF
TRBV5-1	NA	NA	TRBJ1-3	TGCGCCAGCAGCATGACGGGCAGCCCCATATATTTT	CASSMTGSPIYF
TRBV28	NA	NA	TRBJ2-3	TGTGCCAGCAGTCGACAGGGAGGTACGGTATTTAGCACAGATACGCAGTATTTT	CASSRQGGTVFSTDTQYF
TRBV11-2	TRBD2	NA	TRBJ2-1	TGTGCCAGCAGCTCATCAGCCGGGCGGGAGGTCCTACGCGGTGAGCAGTTCTTC	CASSSSAGREVLRGEQFF